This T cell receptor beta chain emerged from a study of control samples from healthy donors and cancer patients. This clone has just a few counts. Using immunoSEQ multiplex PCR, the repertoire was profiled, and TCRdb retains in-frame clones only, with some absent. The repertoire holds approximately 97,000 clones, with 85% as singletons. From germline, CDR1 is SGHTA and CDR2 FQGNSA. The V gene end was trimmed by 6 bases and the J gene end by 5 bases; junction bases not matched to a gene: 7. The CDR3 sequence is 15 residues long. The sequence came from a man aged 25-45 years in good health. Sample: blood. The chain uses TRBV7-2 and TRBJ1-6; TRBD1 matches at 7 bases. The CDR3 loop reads CASRAPTGNNSPLHF. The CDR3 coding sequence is TGTGCCAGCAGGGCCCCGACAGGGAATAATTCACCCCTCCACTTT. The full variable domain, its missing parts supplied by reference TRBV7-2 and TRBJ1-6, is GAGVSQSPSNKVTEKGKDVELRCDPISGHTALYWYRQSLGQGLEFLIYFQGNSAPDKSGLPSDRFSAERTGGSVSTLTIQRTQQEDSAVYLCASRAPTGNNSPLHFGNGTRLTVT.